The text below deals with one T cell receptor (beta chain). The antigen remains unidentified. The V and J ends lost 2 bases and 3 bases respectively, with 11 bases between them. The CDR3 covers 14 residues. Germline CDR1 is SGHAT and CDR2 is FQNNGV. The data stem from a study of tumor and adjacent non-tumor tissue in lung cancer. The overall study: Histology: about 13 adenocarcinoma, a couple of squamous cell carcinoma, 1 small cell lung cancer. On average, productive TCRbeta reads reached roughly 4.2 million per sample.

The library came from three nested PCR rounds adapted from ARM-PCR protocols. MiXCR, applied by TCRdb to the multiplex PCR reads, yields one record per CDR3 protein. The sample includes about 50,000 distinct CDR3 sequences, around three quarters seen only once; the top ten take 20% to 30%. Study-level results: Compared with tumor, normal lung showed significantly lower TCR diversity.

This sample's RNA came from whole unsorted tissue. This non-tumor lung sample came from over 3 cm beyond the tumor edge. The chain recombines TRBV11-2 with TRBJ2-7; unclear D gene. The sample taken for sequencing was distant non-tumor lung tissue. This receptor was identified in a woman aged 55-70 years with non-small cell lung cancer. CDR3 DNA: TGTGCCAGCAGCTTACCAACAAGGTGCTACGAGCAGTACTTC. Translated: CASSLPTRCYEQYF.